These 7 T cell receptor beta chains were all obtained from the same sample, sequenced in a study of Graves' ophthalmopathy and Graves' hyperthyroidism. Investigators amplified TCR beta CDR3 regions from RNA transcripts. RT-PCR in the first round used HTBI primers; a second-round multiplex PCR followed. From the multiplex PCR reads, TCRdb called clonotypes with MiXCR, one entry per CDR3 protein. The table includes 560,000 or so distinct CDR3 sequences, less than 45% detected once. The sequenced sample was peripheral blood or thyroid tissue (not recorded which). Every receptor here comes from an adult man with Graves' hyperthyroidism.

Comments on this clonotype: Just one base apart from a much larger clone, this may be a read error. V and J are TRBV10-3 and TRBJ1-5; D is possibly TRBD1 (5 bases). Germline values: CDR1 ENHRY, CDR2 SYGVKD. The CDR3 extends over 13 amino acids. The ends were cut back, 6 bases at V and 2 bases at J, with 8 bases in the middle. DNA for the CDR3: TGTGCCATCAGCGGGGACGGCAATCAGCCCCAGCATTTT. Encoded protein: CAISGDGNQPQHF.

The chain joins TRBV29-1 to TRBJ2-7; TRBD1 matches at 7 bases. V lost 7 bases, J lost 3 bases, and 6 bases stayed unmatched. The germline gives CDR1 SQVTM, CDR2 ANQGSEA. This CDR3 has 12 residues. The CDR3 DNA is TGCAGCGCCGGGACAGAGAACTACGAGCAGTACTTC. Residues: CSAGTENYEQYF.

The chain couples TRBV3-1 to TRBJ1-1, with D hard to call. Germline CDR1 LGHDT, CDR2 YNNKEL (reference sequence). The CDR3 is 14 amino acids. V lost 4 bases, J lost 7 bases, and 16 bases lay in between. The CDR3 DNA reads as TGTGCCAGCAGCCTGGAACTGGCCGAGGGTGAAGCTTTCTTT. Its translation is CASSLELAEGEAFF.

V gene TRBV13 combines with J gene TRBJ1-2; no firm D call. Deletions cut 8 bases from V and 0 bases from J, with 16 bases between. The germline CDR1 and CDR2 sequences are PRHDT and FYEKMQ (reference sequence). The CDR3 totals 15 residues. This chain's CDR3 is CASSSQDGTNYGYTF. The CDR3 DNA is TGTGCCAGCTCATCCCAGGACGGAACTAACTATGGCTACACCTTC.

This clonotype was found many times. V usage is TRBV9 and J usage is TRBJ2-5; tentatively, D is TRBD2 (6 bases). Germline loops: CDR1 SGDLS, CDR2 YYNGEE. Trimming took 4 bases from V and 2 from J, leaving 15 bases between them. This CDR3 contains 15 residues. The CDR3 here is CASSSRGGAQETQYF. CDR3 DNA sequence: TGTGCCAGCAGCTCCCGTGGAGGGGCACAAGAGACCCAGTACTTC.

This clonotype was counted between two and nine times. The chain links TRBV9 to TRBJ1-1; the D gene is possibly TRBD1 (5 bases). Germline values: CDR1 SGDLS, CDR2 YYNGEE. Deletions cut 6 bases from V and 2 bases from J, with 14 bases between. This CDR3 region has 14 residues. The CDR3 DNA is TGTGCCAGCACTCCCTTCGGGGGTAACACTGAAGCTTTCTTT. Residues: CASTPFGGNTEAFF.

The J gene is TRBJ1-1, the V gene TRBV7-9; no firm D call. This CDR3 spans 14 amino acids. Germline loops: CDR1 SEHNR, CDR2 FQNEAQ (reference sequence). V lost 5 bases to trimming and J lost 0 bases, with 10 bases between them. The CDR3 region is CASSRRGLNTEAFF. The CDR3 DNA sequence: TGTGCCAGCAGCCGCAGAGGGCTGAACACTGAAGCTTTCTTT.